The clone carrying this T cell receptor (beta chain) was recorded once. The time point was: sample taken at primary tumor resection. Frozen PBMC, nontumor lung or tumor provided whole RNA, which was sequenced unsorted. This record belongs to a study of spatial heterogeneity in lung cancer. TCRdb redid the calling of the 5' RACE reads with MiXCR, one entry per CDR3 protein. Found here are 60,000 to 65,000 distinct CDR3 sequences, 8.4% of them singletons; the top ten hold about 15%. The CDR3 consists of 13 residues. The V and J ends lost 4 bases and 3 bases, in that order; junction bases with no gene match: 2. Germline-derived CDR1 and CDR2 are LNHDA and SQIVND (reference sequence).

This chain connects TRBV19 to TRBJ1-2, with 7 positions matching TRBD1. Here the sequenced sample was PBMCs, taken at surgery. The sequence derives from a female donor with early-stage non-small cell lung cancer. CDR3 sequence (DNA): TGTGCCAGTAGTAGACAGGGTGACTATGGCTACACCTTC. Encoded protein: CASSRQGDYGYTF.